Shown below are 4 T cell receptor beta chains from a single sample sequenced in a study of cytomegalovirus exposure and HLA in healthy donors. Primers: 60 Vbeta forward and 13 Jbeta reverse. Only in-frame clones appear in the TCRdb table, and some are missing; sequencing was by immunoSEQ multiplex PCR. This table holds around 98,000 clones, around 80% found once. Material for sequencing was PBMCs. Source of these receptors: a man in his forties in good health and CMV-seronegative.

This clone was seen a few times. This chain joins TRBV6-1 and TRBJ2-1; D is uncertain. The CDR3 totals 14 residues. The ends were cut back, 6 bases at V and 2 bases at J, with 11 bases in the middle. CDR1 and CDR2 (germline): MNHNS, SASEGT. CDR3 DNA sequence: TGTGCCAGCAGGGTTACCACTCCCTACAATGAGCAGTTCTTC. It yields the protein CASRVTTPYNEQFF.

The CDR3 region has the DNA TGTGCCAGCAGCCAATTTCTGGCAGGGGGCACTGAAGCTTTCTTT. This sequence encodes CASSQFLAGGTEAFF. The chain couples TRBV28 to TRBJ1-1; TRBD1 agrees at 7 bases. Germline V lookup: CDR1 MDHEN, CDR2 SYDVKM. The CDR3 is 15 amino acids. V lost 6 bases to trimming and J lost 4 bases; unmatched junction nucleotides: 11. Together with reference TRBV28 and TRBJ1-1, the CDR3 gives the full variable domain: DVKVTQSSRYLVKRTGEKVFLECVQDMDHENMFWYRQDPGLGLRLIYFSYDVKMKEKGDIPEGYSVSREKKERFSLILESASTNQTSMYLCASSQFLAGGTEAFFGQGTRLTVV.

The rearrangement links TRBV19 to TRBJ1-5; TRBD1 is a possible D gene (6 bases). Germline assignment: CDR1 LNHDA and CDR2 SQIVND (reference sequence). V was clipped by 2 bases and J by 0 bases, with 17 bases between them. The CDR3 loop spans 18 amino acids. The CDR3 sequence: CASSISYDRSYSNQPQHF. The CDR3 nucleotides read TGTGCCAGTAGTATAAGTTACGACAGGAGCTATAGCAATCAGCCCCAGCATTTT.

The chain links TRBV19 to TRBJ1-2, with D unresolved. Germline CDR1 and CDR2: LNHDA and SQIVND (reference sequence). V lost 7 bases to trimming and J lost 3 bases, with 9 bases between them. The CDR3 length is 12 residues. This CDR3 is CASNEVDYGYTF. CDR3 sequence (DNA): TGTGCCAGTAATGAGGTAGACTATGGCTACACCTTC. The entire variable domain, with the rest obtained from reference TRBV19 and TRBJ1-2, is as follows: DGGITQSPKYLFRKEGQNVTLSCEQNLNHDAMYWYRQDPGQGLRLIYYSQIVNDFQKGDIAEGYSVSREKKESFPLTVTSAQKNPTAFYLCASNEVDYGYTFGSGTRLTVV.